The 9 T cell receptor beta chains listed next were all sequenced from one sample in a study of post-analysis software for immune sequencing data. General observations from the study: Comparison of patients with controls showed a handful of TRBV segments more frequent in patients, TRBV5-6, TRBV5-1 and TRBV20-1 among them.

The antigens these receptors bind are not known. Every TCR beta cDNA library bore unique molecular identifiers. TCRdb called the PCR reads again in MiXCR, with one record for every CDR3 protein. Of hundreds of thousands of distinct CDR3 sequences in the sample, roughly 40% were seen once. The sequenced sample was blood. The receptors originated from a girl aged 10-17 years with multiple sclerosis.

This clonotype was observed a few times. The chain carries TRBV7-2 and TRBJ2-1; 10 bases line up with TRBD2. CDR3 length: 15 residues. Germline assignment: CDR1 SGHTA and CDR2 FQGNSA. V lost 5 bases and J lost 7; bases outside the gene matches: 8. The DNA for the CDR3 is TGTGCCAGCAGCCCAGGTGTAGCGGGGGGTAATGAGCAGTTCTTC. This gives the protein CASSPGVAGGNEQFF.

This chain connects TRBV20-1 to TRBJ1-2, with TRBD1 matching over 7 bases. Trimming at V came to 4 bases and at J to 3 bases, leaving 8 bases not matched to a gene. The CDR3 consists of 14 residues. The V gene's germline CDR1 is DFQATT and CDR2 SNEGSKA (reference sequence). The DNA of the CDR3 is TGCAGTGCTACAGAGGGGGCGGGGGACTATGGCTACACCTTC. Translating it yields CSATEGAGDYGYTF.

This clonotype appeared many times. The chain joins TRBV29-1 to TRBJ2-5; 11 bases align to TRBD1. V trimming: 0 bases; J trimming: 7 bases; junction bases outside the gene matches: 7. The germline V gene has CDR1 SQVTM and CDR2 ANQGSEA. CDR3 length equals 15 residues. Here the CDR3 reads CSVEDQGTGGRTQYF. The CDR3 nucleotides are TGCAGCGTTGAAGATCAGGGGACAGGGGGTAGGACCCAGTACTTC.

This clonotype has more than one count but fewer than ten. This sequence joins TRBV20-1 and TRBJ2-7, with a possible D match to TRBD2 (5 bases). CDR1 DFQATT and CDR2 SNEGSKA come from the germline V gene (reference sequence). The V gene lost 5 bases and the J gene lost 0 bases, with 8 bases spanning the gap. This CDR3 region has 12 residues. This CDR3 is CSARDYSYEQYF. The CDR3 DNA reads TGCAGTGCTCGTGACTACTCCTACGAGCAGTACTTC.

As to this clonotype: One end of the junction fails to match germline, which may point to a read error. CDR3 nucleotide sequence: TGTGCCAGCAGCCGACTAGCGGGGGGAAGCACAGATATGCAGTATTTT. Its translation: CASSRLAGGSTDMQYF. The chain couples TRBV7-2 to TRBJ2-3, with 13 bases identical to TRBD2. Per germline, CDR1 SGHTA and CDR2 FQGNSA. The CDR3 consists of 16 residues.

The V call is TRBV5-1, the J call TRBJ2-7, with a weak D call TRBD1 (6 bases). The CDR3 loop spans 15 amino acids. The V end was cut by 3 bases, the J end by 3 bases, with 16 bases between. Germline V lookup: CDR1 SGHRS, CDR2 YFSETQ. CDR3 protein: CASSSVDSVLYEQYF. The CDR3 nucleotides are TGCGCCAGCAGCTCGGTGGACAGCGTCCTCTACGAGCAGTACTTC.

The V call is TRBV20-1, the J call TRBJ2-3; D may correspond to TRBD1 or TRBD2 (5 bases each). V was pared by 8 bases and J by 4 bases, with 19 bases between. CDR1 and CDR2 from the germline V gene are DFQATT and SNEGSKA (reference sequence). This CDR3 has 14 residues. CDR3 loop: CSPHRGGHADTQYF. CDR3 sequence (DNA): TGCAGTCCCCACCGAGGAGGACATGCAGATACGCAGTATTTT.

This rearrangement joins TRBV2 to TRBJ2-5; D is perhaps TRBD1 (6 bases). CDR1 and CDR2 from the germline V gene are SNHLY and FYNNEI. Trimming shortened V by 7 bases and J by 1 base, and 13 bases separated the two germline ends. This CDR3 has 14 amino acids. As DNA, the CDR3 is TGTGCCAGCACTCGACAGGCATTCCAAGAGACCCAGTACTTC. The encoded protein is CASTRQAFQETQYF.

V and J are TRBV6-5 and TRBJ2-1; 12 bases are a match to TRBD2. The CDR3 runs 14 residues. Germline CDR1 reads MNHEY; CDR2 reads SVGAGI. Trimming cost V 6 bases and J 9 bases; bases outside gene matches: 6. CDR3 sequence: CASRRLAGDSEQFF. DNA of the CDR3: TGTGCCAGCAGGAGACTAGCGGGAGACTCTGAGCAGTTCTTC.